This TCR beta chain was profiled in a study of blood T cells in healthy people across ages. The length of the CDR3 is 14 residues. The germline V gene has CDR1 ENHRY and CDR2 SYGVKD. Trimming removed 3 bases at V and 2 bases at J, with 9 bases between. Then a second PCR, running about 6 to 12 cycles, was carried out with a sample-barcoded 5' primer and a J-beta primer mix. TCRdb independently ran MiXCR on the 5' RACE reads; one entry per CDR3 protein. The data hold about 840,000 distinct CDR3 sequences, with 29% observed a single time. These same data were also listed under a study on T cells of mothers and their children.

This sequence joins TRBV10-3 and TRBJ2-3; the D gene is possibly TRBD1 (5 bases). The receptor comes from a woman aged 40-49 years in good health. The sequenced material came from blood. CDR3 amino acids: CAISEGEITDTQYF. The CDR3 region has the DNA TGTGCCATCAGTGAAGGGGAAATCACAGATACGCAGTATTTT.